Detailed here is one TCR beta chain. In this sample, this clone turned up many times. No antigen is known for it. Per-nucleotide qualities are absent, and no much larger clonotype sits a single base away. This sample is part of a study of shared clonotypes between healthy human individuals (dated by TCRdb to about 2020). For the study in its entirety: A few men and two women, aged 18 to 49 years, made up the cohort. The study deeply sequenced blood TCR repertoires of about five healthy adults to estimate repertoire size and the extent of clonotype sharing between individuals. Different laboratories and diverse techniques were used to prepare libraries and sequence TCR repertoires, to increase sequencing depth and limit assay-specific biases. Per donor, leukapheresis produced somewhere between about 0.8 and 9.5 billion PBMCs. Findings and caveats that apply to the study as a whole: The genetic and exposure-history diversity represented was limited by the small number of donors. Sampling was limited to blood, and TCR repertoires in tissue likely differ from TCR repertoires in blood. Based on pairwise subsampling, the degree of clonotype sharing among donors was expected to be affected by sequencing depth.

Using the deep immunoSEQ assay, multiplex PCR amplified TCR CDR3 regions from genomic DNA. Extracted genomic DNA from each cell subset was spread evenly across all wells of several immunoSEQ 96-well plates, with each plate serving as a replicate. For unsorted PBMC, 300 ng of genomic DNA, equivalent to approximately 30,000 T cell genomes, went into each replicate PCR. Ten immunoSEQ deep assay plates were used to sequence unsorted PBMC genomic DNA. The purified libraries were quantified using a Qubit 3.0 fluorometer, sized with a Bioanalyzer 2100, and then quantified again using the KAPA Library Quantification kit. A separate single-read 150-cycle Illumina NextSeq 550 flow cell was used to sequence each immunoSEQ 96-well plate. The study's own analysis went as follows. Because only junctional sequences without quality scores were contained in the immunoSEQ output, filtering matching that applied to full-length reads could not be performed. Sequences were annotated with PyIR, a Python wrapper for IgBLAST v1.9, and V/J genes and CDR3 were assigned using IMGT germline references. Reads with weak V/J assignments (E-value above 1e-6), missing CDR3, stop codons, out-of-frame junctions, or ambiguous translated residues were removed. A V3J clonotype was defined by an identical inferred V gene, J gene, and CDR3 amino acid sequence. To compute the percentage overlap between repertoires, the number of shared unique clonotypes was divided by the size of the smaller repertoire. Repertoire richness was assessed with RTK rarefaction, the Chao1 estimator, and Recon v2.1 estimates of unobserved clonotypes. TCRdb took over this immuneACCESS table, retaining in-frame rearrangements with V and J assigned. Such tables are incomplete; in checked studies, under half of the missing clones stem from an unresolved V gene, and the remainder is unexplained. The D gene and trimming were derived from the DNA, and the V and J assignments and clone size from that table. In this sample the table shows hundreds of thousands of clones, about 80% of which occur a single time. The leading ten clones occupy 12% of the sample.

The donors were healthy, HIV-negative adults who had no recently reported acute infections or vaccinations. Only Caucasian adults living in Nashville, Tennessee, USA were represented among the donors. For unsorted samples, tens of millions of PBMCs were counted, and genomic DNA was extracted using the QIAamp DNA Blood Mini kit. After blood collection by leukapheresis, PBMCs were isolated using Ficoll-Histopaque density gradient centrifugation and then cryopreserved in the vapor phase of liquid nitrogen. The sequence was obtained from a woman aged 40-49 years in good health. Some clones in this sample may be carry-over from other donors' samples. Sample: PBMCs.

The CDR3 protein: CASSSTSGPETQYF. The sequence in DNA is TGTGCCAGCAGTTCCACTTCGGGACCAGAGACCCAGTACTTC. The chain was built from TRBV7-8 and TRBJ2-5; the D call is possibly TRBD1 or TRBD2, each sharing 5 bases. The germline V gene supplies CDR1 SGHVS and CDR2 FQNEAQ. Including the terminal cysteine and phenylalanine, the CDR3 comprises 14 residues. Only the CDR3 part of the read is kept: 42 bases, read in frame from the first base. Trimming removed 6 bases from V and 4 bases from J, leaving 15 bases between the germline ends.